This T cell receptor beta chain originates from a study of cytomegalovirus exposure and HLA in healthy donors. Points from the study as a whole: Rare TCR sequences dominated, though some public TCRs recurred in many donors. It is likely that the observed cluster of highly shared sequence variants was a sequencing artifact.

Trimming pared 0 bases from V and 4 bases from J, leaving 19 bases between. The length of the CDR3 is 18 residues. Germline CDR1 reads MGHRA; CDR2 reads YSYEKL. The primer mix had 60 Vbeta and 13 Jbeta primers. Clones were sequenced by immunoSEQ multiplex PCR, and TCRdb holds only the in-frame ones, with some missing. This sample has 150,000 to 200,000 clones, with around 81% found just once. Remarks on this clone: Its antigen is not known.

Sequencing was carried out using PBMCs. This receptor was obtained from a woman under 40 in good health and CMV-seronegative. This chain uses TRBV4-1 with TRBJ2-1; possibly TRBD2 for D (6 bases). CDR3 region: CASSQEPGLTEDYNEQFF. For the CDR3, the DNA is TGCGCCAGCAGCCAAGAGCCGGGACTCACGGAGGATTACAATGAGCAGTTCTTC.